This TCR beta chain was sequenced in a study of cytomegalovirus exposure and HLA in healthy donors. The data were produced by immunoSEQ multiplex PCR, yet TCRdb's version contains in-frame clones alone and is incomplete. The data show about 60,000 clones, 90% to 97% seen once. CDR1 is SGDLS, CDR2 YYNGEE, per germline. The V and J ends lost 4 bases and 5 bases, in that order; junction bases with no gene match: 6. This CDR3 contains 16 residues. The chain joins TRBV9 to TRBJ2-1; TRBD2 aligns across 13 bases. This sequence was found in a young woman in good health and CMV-seronegative. Source material: PBMCs. The chain's CDR3 is CASSFGLAGANNEQFF. The CDR3 DNA sequence: TGTGCCAGCAGCTTCGGACTAGCGGGAGCCAACAATGAGCAGTTCTTC.